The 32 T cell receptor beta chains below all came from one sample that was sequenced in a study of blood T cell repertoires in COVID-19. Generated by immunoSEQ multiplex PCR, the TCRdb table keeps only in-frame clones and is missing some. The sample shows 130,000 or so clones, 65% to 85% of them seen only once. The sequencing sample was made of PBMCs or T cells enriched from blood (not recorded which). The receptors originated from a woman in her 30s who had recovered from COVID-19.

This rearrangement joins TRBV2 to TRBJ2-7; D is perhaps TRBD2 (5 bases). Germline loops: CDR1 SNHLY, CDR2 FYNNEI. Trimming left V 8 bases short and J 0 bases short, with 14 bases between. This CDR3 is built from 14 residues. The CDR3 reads CASCTRTGSYEQYF. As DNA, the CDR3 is TGTGCCAGCTGTACTAGGACTGGCTCCTACGAGCAGTACTTC.

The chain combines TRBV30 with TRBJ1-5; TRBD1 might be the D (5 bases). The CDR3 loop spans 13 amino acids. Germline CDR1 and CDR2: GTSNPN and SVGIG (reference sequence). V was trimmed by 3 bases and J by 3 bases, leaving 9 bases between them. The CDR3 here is CAWRVGLNQPQHF. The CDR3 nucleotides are TGTGCCTGGAGAGTGGGGCTCAATCAGCCCCAGCATTTT. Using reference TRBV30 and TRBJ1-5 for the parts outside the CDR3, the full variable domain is SQTIHQWPATLVQPVGSPLSLECTVEGTSNPNLYWYRQAAGRGLQLLFYSVGIGQISSEVPQNLSASRPQDRQFILSSKKLLLSDSGFYLCAWRVGLNQPQHFGDGTRLSIL.

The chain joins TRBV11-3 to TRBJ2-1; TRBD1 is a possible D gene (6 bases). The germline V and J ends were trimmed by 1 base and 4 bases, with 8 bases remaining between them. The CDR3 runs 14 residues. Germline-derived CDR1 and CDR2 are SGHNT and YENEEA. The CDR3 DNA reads TGTGCCAGCAGCTTAGGAGGGGGTTACAATGAGCAGTTCTTC. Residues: CASSLGGGYNEQFF.

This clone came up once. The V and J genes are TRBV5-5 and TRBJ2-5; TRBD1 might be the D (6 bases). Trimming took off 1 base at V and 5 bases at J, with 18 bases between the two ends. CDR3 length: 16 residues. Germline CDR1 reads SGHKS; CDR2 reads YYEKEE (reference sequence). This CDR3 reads CASSLNRPGQRETQYF. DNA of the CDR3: TGTGCCAGCAGCTTGAATCGACCGGGACAAAGGGAGACCCAGTACTTC. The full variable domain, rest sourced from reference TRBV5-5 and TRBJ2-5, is DAGVTQSPTHLIKTRGQQVTLRCSPISGHKSVSWYQQVLGQGPQFIFQYYEKEERGRGNFPDRFSARQFPNYSSELNVNALLLGDSALYLCASSLNRPGQRETQYFGPGTRLLVL.

The CDR3 coding sequence is TGTGCCAGCAGCTTGGCCGGAGCTAATGAAAAACTGTTTTTT. This translates into CASSLAGANEKLFF. This chain connects TRBV5-8 to TRBJ1-4; D gene unclear. This CDR3 comprises 14 residues. Germline lookup yields CDR1 SGHTS and CDR2 YDEGEE. Trimming took off 0 bases at V and 3 bases at J, with 6 bases between the two ends.

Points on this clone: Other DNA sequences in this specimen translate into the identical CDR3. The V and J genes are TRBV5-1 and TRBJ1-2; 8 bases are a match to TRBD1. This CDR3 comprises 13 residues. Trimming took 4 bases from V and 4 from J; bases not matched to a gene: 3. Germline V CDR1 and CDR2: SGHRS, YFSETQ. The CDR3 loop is CASSLDRGYGYTF. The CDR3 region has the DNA TGCGCCAGCAGCCTCGACAGGGGCTATGGCTACACCTTC.

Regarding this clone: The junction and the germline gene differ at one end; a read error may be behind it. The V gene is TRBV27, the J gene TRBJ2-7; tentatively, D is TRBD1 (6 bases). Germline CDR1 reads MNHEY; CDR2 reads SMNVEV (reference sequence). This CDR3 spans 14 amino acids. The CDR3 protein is CASSLSGQPYEQYF. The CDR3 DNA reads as TGTGCCAGCAGCTTATCGGGACAACCCTACGAGCAGTACTTC.

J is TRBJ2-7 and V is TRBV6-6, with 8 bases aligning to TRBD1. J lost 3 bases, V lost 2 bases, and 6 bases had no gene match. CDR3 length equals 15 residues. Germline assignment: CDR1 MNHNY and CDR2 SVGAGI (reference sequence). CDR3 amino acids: CASSYGQGGRYEQYF. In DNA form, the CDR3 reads TGTGCCAGCAGTTACGGACAGGGAGGACGCTACGAGCAGTACTTC.

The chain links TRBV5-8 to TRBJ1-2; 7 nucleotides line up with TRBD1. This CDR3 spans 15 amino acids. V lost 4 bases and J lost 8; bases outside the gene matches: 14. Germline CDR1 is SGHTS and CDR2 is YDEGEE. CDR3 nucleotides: TGTGCCAGCAGCCTTGGCGACAGGGTTCAAGGGGGCTACACCTTC. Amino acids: CASSLGDRVQGGYTF.

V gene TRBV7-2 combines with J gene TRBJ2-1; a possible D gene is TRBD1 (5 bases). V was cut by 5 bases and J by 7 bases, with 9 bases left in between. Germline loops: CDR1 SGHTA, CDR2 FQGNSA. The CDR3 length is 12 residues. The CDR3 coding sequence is TGTGCCAGCAGCCCACACAGGAATGAGCAGTTCTTC. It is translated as CASSPHRNEQFF. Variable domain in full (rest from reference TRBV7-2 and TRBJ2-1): GAGVSQSPSNKVTEKGKDVELRCDPISGHTALYWYRQSLGQGLEFLIYFQGNSAPDKSGLPSDRFSAERTGGSVSTLTIQRTQQEDSAVYLCASSPHRNEQFFGPGTRLTVL.

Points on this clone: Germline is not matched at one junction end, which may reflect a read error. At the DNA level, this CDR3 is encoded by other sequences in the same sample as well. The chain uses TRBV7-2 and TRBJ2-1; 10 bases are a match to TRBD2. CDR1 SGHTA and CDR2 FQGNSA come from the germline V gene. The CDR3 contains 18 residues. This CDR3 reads CASAPGLAFSSSYNEQFF. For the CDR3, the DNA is TGTGCCAGTGCTCCGGGACTAGCGTTTTCGAGCTCCTACAATGAGCAATTCTTC.

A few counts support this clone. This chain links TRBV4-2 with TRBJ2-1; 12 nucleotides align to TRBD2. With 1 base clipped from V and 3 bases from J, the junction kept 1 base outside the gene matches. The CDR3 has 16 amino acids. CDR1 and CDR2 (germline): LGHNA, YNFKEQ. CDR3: CASSQGLAGDYNEQFF. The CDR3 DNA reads TGTGCCAGCAGCCAAGGACTAGCGGGAGACTACAATGAGCAGTTCTTC.

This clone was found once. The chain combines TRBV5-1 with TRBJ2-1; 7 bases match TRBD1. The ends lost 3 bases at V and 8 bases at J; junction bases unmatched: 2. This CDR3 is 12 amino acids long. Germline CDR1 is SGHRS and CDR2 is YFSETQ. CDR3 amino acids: CASSWQGDEQFF. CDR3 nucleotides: TGCGCCAGCAGCTGGCAGGGGGATGAGCAGTTCTTC. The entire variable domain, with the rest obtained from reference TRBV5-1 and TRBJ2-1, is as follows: KAGVTQTPRYLIKTRGQQVTLSCSPISGHRSVSWYQQTPGQGLQFLFEYFSETQRNKGNFPGRFSGRQFSNSRSEMNVSTLELGDSALYLCASSWQGDEQFFGPGTRLTVL.

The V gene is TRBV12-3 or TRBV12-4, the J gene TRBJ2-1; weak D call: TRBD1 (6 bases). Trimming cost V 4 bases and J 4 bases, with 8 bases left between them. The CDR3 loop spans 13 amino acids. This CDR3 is CASSSGQYNEQFF. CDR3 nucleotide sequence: TGTGCCAGCAGTTCAGGACAGTACAATGAGCAGTTCTTC.

CDR3 in DNA: TGTGCCAGCAGTGTACAAGGGGATGAAAAACTGTTTTTT. Its protein is CASSVQGDEKLFF. The rearrangement joins TRBV2 to TRBJ1-4; possibly TRBD1 for D (5 bases). The germline CDR1 and CDR2 sequences are SNHLY and FYNNEI. CDR3 size: 13 residues. Trimming left V 4 bases short and J 6 bases short, with 9 bases between.

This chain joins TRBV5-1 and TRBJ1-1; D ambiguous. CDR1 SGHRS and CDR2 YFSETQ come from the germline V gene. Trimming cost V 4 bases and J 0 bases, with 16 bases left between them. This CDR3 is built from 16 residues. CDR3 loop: CASSPSGDGMNTEAFF. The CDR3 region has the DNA TGCGCCAGCAGCCCGAGCGGTGACGGGATGAACACTGAAGCTTTCTTT. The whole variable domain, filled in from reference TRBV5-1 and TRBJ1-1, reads KAGVTQTPRYLIKTRGQQVTLSCSPISGHRSVSWYQQTPGQGLQFLFEYFSETQRNKGNFPGRFSGRQFSNSRSEMNVSTLELGDSALYLCASSPSGDGMNTEAFFGQGTRLTVV.

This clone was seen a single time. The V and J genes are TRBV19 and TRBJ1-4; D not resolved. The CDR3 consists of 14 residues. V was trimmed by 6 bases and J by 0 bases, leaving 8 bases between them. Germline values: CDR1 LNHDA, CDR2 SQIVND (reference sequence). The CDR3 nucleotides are TGTGCCAGTAGACCCAGGTCAACTAATGAAAAACTGTTTTTT. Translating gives CASRPRSTNEKLFF.

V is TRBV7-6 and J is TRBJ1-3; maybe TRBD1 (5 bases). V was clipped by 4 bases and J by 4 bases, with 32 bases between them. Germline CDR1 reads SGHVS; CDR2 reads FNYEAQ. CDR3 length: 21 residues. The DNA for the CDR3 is TGTGCCAGCAGCTCTGTTGGGGGGAAGGGCCGATATTCGTTCTCAGGAAACACCATATATTTT. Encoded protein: CASSSVGGKGRYSFSGNTIYF.

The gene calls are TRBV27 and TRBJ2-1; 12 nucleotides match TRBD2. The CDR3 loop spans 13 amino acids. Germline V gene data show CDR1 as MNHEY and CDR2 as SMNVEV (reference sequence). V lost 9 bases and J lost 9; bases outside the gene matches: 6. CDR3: CASSGLAGGEQFF. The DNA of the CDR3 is TGTGCCAGTTCGGGACTAGCGGGCGGTGAGCAGTTCTTC.

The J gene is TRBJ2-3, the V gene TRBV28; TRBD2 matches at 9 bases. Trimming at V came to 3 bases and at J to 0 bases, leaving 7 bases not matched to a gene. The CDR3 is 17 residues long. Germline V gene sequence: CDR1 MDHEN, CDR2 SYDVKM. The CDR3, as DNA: TGTGCCAGCAGTTTCCCCTCAACTAGCGGGAGCACAGATACGCAGTATTTT. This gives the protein CASSFPSTSGSTDTQYF.

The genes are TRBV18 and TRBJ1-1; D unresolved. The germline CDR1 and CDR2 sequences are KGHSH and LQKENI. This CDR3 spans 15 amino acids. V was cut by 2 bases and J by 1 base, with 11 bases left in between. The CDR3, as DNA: TGTGCCAGCTCACCAGTAGACACTCCGAACACTGAAGCTTTCTTT. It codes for CASSPVDTPNTEAFF.

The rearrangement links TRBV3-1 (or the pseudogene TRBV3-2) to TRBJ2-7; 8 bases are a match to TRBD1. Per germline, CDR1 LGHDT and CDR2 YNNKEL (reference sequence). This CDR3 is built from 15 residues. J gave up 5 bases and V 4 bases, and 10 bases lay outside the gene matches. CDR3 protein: CASSPRTGQRDEQYF. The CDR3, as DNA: TGTGCCAGCAGCCCCCGGACAGGGCAGAGGGACGAGCAGTACTTC.

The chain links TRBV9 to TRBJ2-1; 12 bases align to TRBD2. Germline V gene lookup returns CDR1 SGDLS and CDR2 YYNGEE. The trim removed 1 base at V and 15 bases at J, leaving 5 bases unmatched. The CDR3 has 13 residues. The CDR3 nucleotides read TGTGCCAGCAGCGTAACGACTAGCGGGAGTCTGTTCTTC. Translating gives CASSVTTSGSLFF.

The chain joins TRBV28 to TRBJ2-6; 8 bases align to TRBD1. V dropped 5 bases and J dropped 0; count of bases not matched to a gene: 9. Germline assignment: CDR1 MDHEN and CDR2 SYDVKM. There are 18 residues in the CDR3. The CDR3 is CASSLTGASSSGANVLTF. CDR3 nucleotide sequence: TGTGCCAGCAGTCTGACAGGGGCTTCGAGCTCTGGGGCCAACGTCCTGACTTTC.

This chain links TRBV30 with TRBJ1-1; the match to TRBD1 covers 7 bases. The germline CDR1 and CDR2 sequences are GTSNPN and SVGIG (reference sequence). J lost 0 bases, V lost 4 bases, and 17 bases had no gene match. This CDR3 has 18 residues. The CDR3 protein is CAWMALGTVGIMNTEAFF. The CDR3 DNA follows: TGTGCCTGGATGGCTCTCGGGACAGTGGGGATTATGAACACTGAAGCTTTCTTT.

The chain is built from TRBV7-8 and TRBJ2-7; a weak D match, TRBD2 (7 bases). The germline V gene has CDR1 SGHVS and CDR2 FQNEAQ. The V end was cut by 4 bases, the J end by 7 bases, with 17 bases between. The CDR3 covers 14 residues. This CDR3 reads CASSWTSLGGEQYF. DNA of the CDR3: TGTGCCAGCAGCTGGACTAGTTTAGGGGGGGAGCAGTACTTC. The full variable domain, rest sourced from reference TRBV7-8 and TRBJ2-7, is GAGVSQSPRYKVAKRGQDVALRCDPISGHVSLFWYQQALGQGPEFLTYFQNEAQLDKSGLPSDRFFAERPEGSVSTLKIQRTQQEDSAVYLCASSWTSLGGEQYFGPGTRLTVT.

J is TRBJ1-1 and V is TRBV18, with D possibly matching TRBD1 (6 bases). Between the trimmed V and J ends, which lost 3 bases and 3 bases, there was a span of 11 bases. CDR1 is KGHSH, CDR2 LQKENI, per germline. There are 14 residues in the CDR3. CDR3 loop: CASSPNQGYTEAFF. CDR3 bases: TGTGCCAGCTCACCCAACCAGGGGTACACTGAAGCTTTCTTT. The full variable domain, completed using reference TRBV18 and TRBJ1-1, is NAGVMQNPRHLVRRRGQEARLRCSPMKGHSHVYWYRQLPEEGLKFMVYLQKENIIDESGMPKERFSAEFPKEGPSILRIQQVVRGDSAAYFCASSPNQGYTEAFFGQGTRLTVV.

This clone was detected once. The DNA for the CDR3 is TGTGCCAGCAGCTACAATACAGGGAAAGAGACCCAGTACTTC. Its protein is CASSYNTGKETQYF. This chain connects TRBV11-2 to TRBJ2-5; D might be TRBD1 (6 bases). The CDR3 has 14 amino acids. Germline V gene sequence: CDR1 SGHAT, CDR2 FQNNGV. V was clipped by 4 bases and J by 3 bases, with 12 bases between them.

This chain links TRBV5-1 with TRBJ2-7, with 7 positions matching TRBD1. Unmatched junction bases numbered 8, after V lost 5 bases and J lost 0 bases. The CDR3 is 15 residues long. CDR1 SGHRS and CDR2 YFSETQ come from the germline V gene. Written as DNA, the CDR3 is TGCGCCAGCAGTAAACGGGACAGCCTCTCCTACGAGCAGTACTTC. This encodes CASSKRDSLSYEQYF.

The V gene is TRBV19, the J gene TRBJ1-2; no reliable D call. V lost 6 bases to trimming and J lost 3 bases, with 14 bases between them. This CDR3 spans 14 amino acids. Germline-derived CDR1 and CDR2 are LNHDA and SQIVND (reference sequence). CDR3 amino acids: CASSHLIRDYGYTF. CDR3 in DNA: TGTGCCAGTAGCCACCTTATAAGAGACTATGGCTACACCTTC. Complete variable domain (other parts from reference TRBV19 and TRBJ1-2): DGGITQSPKYLFRKEGQNVTLSCEQNLNHDAMYWYRQDPGQGLRLIYYSQIVNDFQKGDIAEGYSVSREKKESFPLTVTSAQKNPTAFYLCASSHLIRDYGYTFGSGTRLTVV.

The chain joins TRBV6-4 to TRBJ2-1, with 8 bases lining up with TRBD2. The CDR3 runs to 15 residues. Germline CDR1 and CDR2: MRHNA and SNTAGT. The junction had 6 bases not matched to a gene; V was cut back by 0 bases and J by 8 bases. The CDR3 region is CASSDSRGDSYEQFF. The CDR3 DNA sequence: TGTGCCAGCAGTGACTCGCGGGGGGACTCGTATGAGCAGTTCTTC.

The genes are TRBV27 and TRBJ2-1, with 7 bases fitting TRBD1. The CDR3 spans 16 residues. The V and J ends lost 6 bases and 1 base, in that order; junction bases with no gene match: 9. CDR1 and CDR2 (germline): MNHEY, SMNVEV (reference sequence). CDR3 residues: CASSDGTADSYNEQFF. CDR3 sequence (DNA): TGTGCCAGCAGCGACGGGACAGCCGATTCCTACAATGAGCAGTTCTTC.